This TCR beta chain is drawn from a study of blood T cell repertoires in COVID-19. Turning to the study itself: Sources were T cells, B-cell-depleted T cells, or PBMCs; the material itself was cDNA or gDNA.

The CDR3 runs 14 residues. The germline V gene encodes CDR1 SGHRS and CDR2 YFSETQ. Trimming removed 2 bases from V and 7 bases from J; junction bases left unmatched: 8. Produced via immunoSEQ multiplex PCR; TCRdb's table is partial and in-frame only. The sample yields around 75,000 clones, roughly 90% seen once. The clonotype was recovered from a man in his sixties with acute or convalescent COVID-19. J is TRBJ1-1 and V is TRBV5-1, with 7 bases that match TRBD1. The sample comprised peripheral blood. CDR3 sequence (DNA): TGCGCCAGCAGCTTAAAAGTGGGACAGAGTGAAGCTTTCTTT. It codes for CASSLKVGQSEAFF. Together with reference TRBV5-1 and TRBJ1-1, the CDR3 gives the full variable domain: KAGVTQTPRYLIKTRGQQVTLSCSPISGHRSVSWYQQTPGQGLQFLFEYFSETQRNKGNFPGRFSGRQFSNSRSEMNVSTLELGDSALYLCASSLKVGQSEAFFGQGTRLTVV.